A single sample is the source of the 18 T cell receptor beta chains below, sequenced in a study of T cell repertoires in cytomegalovirus infection. TCRdb reanalysed the reads using MiXCR and keeps one entry per CDR3 protein. Of around 900,000 distinct CDR3 sequences in the sample, less than 35% were seen once. For these TCRs, the target antigens are not known. Sequenced material: cultured CD8+ T cells from PBMCs, taken from culture after CMV antigen stimulation. The receptors here all came from a human donor in good health (CMV status not recorded). Some clones in this sample may be carry-over from other donors' samples.

The gene calls are TRBV24-1 and TRBJ1-5; D remains unclear. Looked up from germline, CDR1 is KGHDR and CDR2 is SFDVKD. Trimming took 4 bases from V and 0 from J, leaving 6 bases between them. The CDR3 length is 14 residues. For the CDR3, the DNA is TGTGCCACCAGTGAGAGGTCTAGCAATCAGCCCCAGCATTTT. Translated: CATSERSSNQPQHF.

This clonotype has at least ten counts. This chain connects TRBV7-2 to TRBJ2-2; D possibly corresponds to TRBD2 (5 bases). Germline V gene data show CDR1 as SGHTA and CDR2 as FQGNSA. Trimming left V 7 bases short and J 5 bases short, with 8 bases between. CDR3 length: 12 residues. The CDR3 is CASIRGTGELFF. The CDR3, as DNA: TGTGCCAGCATTCGGGGAACCGGGGAGCTGTTTTTT.

This clonotype has at least ten counts. The chain links TRBV7-8 to TRBJ2-1; TRBD2 might be the D (6 bases). This CDR3 is 15 amino acids long. V lost 0 bases, J lost 3 bases, and 9 bases lay in between. CDR1 and CDR2 from the germline V gene are SGHVS and FQNEAQ. The chain's CDR3 is CASSLAGGDYNEQFF. The DNA of the CDR3 is TGTGCCAGCAGCTTAGCGGGGGGAGACTACAATGAGCAGTTCTTC.

The chain employs TRBV19 and TRBJ1-2; D ambiguous. Trimming took 4 bases from V and 2 from J, leaving 11 bases between them. Germline values: CDR1 LNHDA, CDR2 SQIVND (reference sequence). This CDR3 is 14 amino acids long. CDR3 bases: TGTGCCAGTAGTAAGGCGACAAACAACTATGGCTACACCTTC. Translating gives CASSKATNNYGYTF.

This clonotype was observed many times. The gene calls are TRBV10-2 and TRBJ2-7, with D perhaps matching TRBD1 (5 bases). The CDR3 is 12 residues long. The germline V gene has CDR1 WSHSY and CDR2 SAAADI. The V end was cut by 3 bases, the J end by 10 bases, with 13 bases between. DNA for the CDR3: TGCGCCAGCAGTGATCTGGCAGGGCTACAGTACTTC. Its translation: CASSDLAGLQYF.

V gene TRBV15 combines with J gene TRBJ1-1, with no clear D. Trimming left V 0 bases short and J 1 base short, with 9 bases between. The CDR3 runs 15 residues. Per germline, CDR1 LNHNV and CDR2 YYDKDF (reference sequence). CDR3 in amino acids: CATSRDRGQNTEAFF. CDR3 coding DNA: TGTGCCACCAGCAGAGATCGGGGTCAGAACACTGAAGCTTTCTTT.

This clonotype was recorded a few times. CDR3 sequence: CASSSAGWNTEAFF. CDR3 bases: TGTGCCAGCAGCTCCGCAGGGTGGAACACTGAAGCTTTCTTT. The chain links TRBV7-6 to TRBJ1-1; possible D gene TRBD1, 5 bases. Deletions cut 4 bases from V and 1 base from J, with 10 bases between. The germline gives CDR1 SGHVS, CDR2 FNYEAQ. CDR3 size: 14 residues.

This clonotype came up a few times. The rearrangement links TRBV2 to TRBJ1-2; D possibly corresponds to TRBD1 (5 bases). Germline V gene lookup returns CDR1 SNHLY and CDR2 FYNNEI. The CDR3 extends over 16 amino acids. V was trimmed by 8 bases and J by 0 bases, leaving 19 bases between them. CDR3 sequence (DNA): TGTGCCAGCCTGGACCCAGGGACGGGAGCTAACTATGGCTACACCTTC. Translation: CASLDPGTGANYGYTF.

This clonotype was observed a handful of times. The V and J genes are TRBV7-6 and TRBJ2-3; D uncertain. Trimming pared 4 bases from V and 1 base from J, leaving 9 bases between. Germline V gene lookup returns CDR1 SGHVS and CDR2 FNYEAQ. The CDR3 runs 14 residues. CDR3: CASSWYIGTDTQYF. The CDR3 DNA is TGTGCCAGCAGCTGGTACATTGGCACAGATACGCAGTATTTT.

The rearrangement uses TRBV19 and TRBJ2-7, with TRBD2 as a possible D gene (6 bases). The CDR3 spans 17 residues. V was shortened by 3 bases and J by 2 bases, with 20 bases between the two germline ends. CDR1 is LNHDA, CDR2 SQIVND, per germline (reference sequence). DNA of the CDR3: TGTGCCAGTAGTATGACCGCGCGGGGAGTTCTTACCTACGAGCAGTACTTC. This translates into CASSMTARGVLTYEQYF. The whole variable domain, filled in from reference TRBV19 and TRBJ2-7, reads DGGITQSPKYLFRKEGQNVTLSCEQNLNHDAMYWYRQDPGQGLRLIYYSQIVNDFQKGDIAEGYSVSREKKESFPLTVTSAQKNPTAFYLCASSMTARGVLTYEQYFGPGTRLTVT.

The V and J genes are TRBV15 and TRBJ1-5, with TRBD1 as a possible D gene (5 bases). Looked up from germline, CDR1 is LNHNV and CDR2 is YYDKDF (reference sequence). The V end lost 3 bases, the J end lost 7 bases, and 13 bases lay between the germline ends. This CDR3 has 14 amino acids. CDR3 DNA sequence: TGTGCCACCAGCAGTGACACCTGGGGCCAGCCCCAGCATTTT. It specifies CATSSDTWGQPQHF.

The rearrangement joins TRBV7-9 to TRBJ2-1, with TRBD1 identical over 9 bases. The V and J ends lost 4 bases and 5 bases, in that order; junction bases with no gene match: 9. Germline V gene sequence: CDR1 SEHNR, CDR2 FQNEAQ (reference sequence). The CDR3 has 16 residues. DNA for the CDR3: TGTGCCAGCAGCTACCGGTGGGACAGGGTCGACAATGAGCAGTTCTTC. It codes for CASSYRWDRVDNEQFF.

For the CDR3, the DNA is TGTGCCAGCAGTGAAGGCAGGGGGCGCTGGAATCAGCCCCAGCATTTT. Translation: CASSEGRGRWNQPQHF. This chain uses TRBV6-1 with TRBJ1-5; TRBD1 matches at 8 bases. With 1 base clipped from V and 4 bases from J, the junction kept 6 bases outside the gene matches. The CDR3 is 16 amino acids. Germline assignment: CDR1 MNHNS and CDR2 SASEGT.

This clonotype came up many times. DNA for the CDR3: TGTGCCAGCAGCTTAATACAAGCCCTTGGGGAAAAACTGTTTTTT. Its translation is CASSLIQALGEKLFF. V and J are TRBV7-2 and TRBJ1-4; D is ambiguous. CDR3 length: 15 residues. CDR1 and CDR2 (germline): SGHTA, FQGNSA. Trimming cost V 2 bases and J 8 bases, with 15 bases left between them.

This clonotype was picked up a small number of times. The V gene is TRBV7-8, the J gene TRBJ2-1; D might be TRBD1 or TRBD2, each matching 5 bases. V was cut by 0 bases and J by 8 bases, with 17 bases left in between. Germline V CDR1 and CDR2: SGHVS, FQNEAQ. The CDR3 length is 16 residues. This CDR3 reads CASSLARGRVMDEQFF. For the CDR3, the DNA is TGTGCCAGCAGCTTAGCGAGGGGCAGGGTAATGGATGAGCAGTTCTTC.

The V and J genes are TRBV11-1 and TRBJ2-7; a possible D gene is TRBD2 (7 bases). V was clipped by 5 bases and J by 2 bases, with 16 bases between them. Germline-derived CDR1 and CDR2 are SGHAT and FQDESV (reference sequence). CDR3 length equals 15 residues. CDR3 amino acids: CASSPGGGDTYEQYF. As DNA, the CDR3 is TGTGCCAGCAGCCCTGGAGGGGGGGACACCTACGAGCAGTACTTC.

This clonotype has a count of ten or more. The chain carries TRBV7-9 and TRBJ2-6; D is ambiguous. CDR1 SEHNR and CDR2 FQNEAQ come from the germline V gene (reference sequence). V dropped 5 bases and J dropped 1 base, with 6 bases sitting between them. CDR3 length: 14 residues. CDR3 protein: CASSLPSGANVLTF. The CDR3 region has the DNA TGTGCCAGCAGCCTGCCATCTGGGGCCAACGTCCTGACTTTC.

Many counts were recorded for this clonotype. The J gene is TRBJ1-4, the V gene TRBV6-5; possibly TRBD1 for D (5 bases). V was shortened by 0 bases and J by 7 bases, with 9 bases between the two germline ends. CDR1 is MNHEY and CDR2 is SVGAGI in the germline V gene. This CDR3 region has 14 residues. The CDR3 DNA is TGTGCCAGCAGTTACTCACCAGGGAGTGAAAAACTGTTTTTT. Translating it yields CASSYSPGSEKLFF.